The 18 T cell receptor beta chains below were found in one sample sequenced in a study of technical replicates of blood from a few donors. Repertoires were generated with immunoSEQ multiplex PCR, while TCRdb's copy carries only in-frame clones and drops some. The sample has about 73,000 clones, 93% seen once. The specimen was T cells isolated from PBMCs. Every receptor here comes from a human donor in good health.

The chain carries TRBV7-2 and TRBJ2-1; possibly TRBD2 for D (5 bases). The V end lost 1 base, the J end lost 0 bases, and 13 bases lay between the germline ends. Germline V gene lookup returns CDR1 SGHTA and CDR2 FQGNSA. This CDR3 is 17 amino acids long. This CDR3 is CASSLVWTPSSYNEQFF. For the CDR3, the DNA is TGTGCCAGCAGCTTAGTATGGACTCCAAGCTCCTACAATGAGCAGTTCTTC.

The chain has TRBV28 and TRBJ2-1; no reliable D call. Germline CDR1 and CDR2: MDHEN and SYDVKM. The germline V and J ends were trimmed by 5 bases and 8 bases, with 10 bases remaining between them. The CDR3 runs to 12 residues. The CDR3 coding sequence is TGTGCCAGCAGTACAACATACGATGAGCAGTTCTTC. Its protein is CASSTTYDEQFF.

Only one count was recorded for this clone. The rearrangement uses TRBV6-5 and TRBJ2-1; 7 bases line up with TRBD2. V dropped 7 bases and J dropped 8; count of bases not matched to a gene: 14. Germline assignment: CDR1 MNHEY and CDR2 SVGAGI. CDR3 length equals 15 residues. The CDR3 nucleotides read TGTGCCAGCACCACCAAGCTGCGGGGGAACGATGAGCAGTTCTTC. This encodes CASTTKLRGNDEQFF.

V usage is TRBV11-2 and J usage is TRBJ2-1, with no clear D. The CDR3 length is 12 residues. Trimming stripped 4 bases from V and 7 bases from J, with 8 bases between. CDR1 is SGHAT and CDR2 is FQNNGV in the germline V gene. This CDR3 reads CASSSSLNEQFF. The CDR3 nucleotides read TGTGCCAGCAGCTCTTCGTTAAATGAGCAGTTCTTC.

The chain couples TRBV14 to TRBJ1-2, with 7 bases lining up with TRBD1. Germline V lookup: CDR1 SGHDN, CDR2 FVKESK. After removal of 4 bases from V and 4 bases from J, the junction contained 6 bases not matched to a gene. The CDR3 has 14 residues. The CDR3 region is CASSPIGQVYGYTF. For the CDR3, the DNA is TGTGCCAGCAGCCCAATCGGACAGGTCTATGGCTACACCTTC. The full variable domain, its missing parts supplied by reference TRBV14 and TRBJ1-2, is EAGVTQFPSHSVIEKGQTVTLRCDPISGHDNLYWYRRVMGKEIKFLLHFVKESKQDESGMPNNRFLAERTGGTYSTLKVQPAELEDSGVYFCASSPIGQVYGYTFGSGTRLTVV.

Worth noting for this clone: Other nucleotide sequences from this sample produce the same CDR3. The chain joins TRBV7-8 to TRBJ2-7; 15 positions agree with TRBD2. The CDR3 runs 16 residues. With V trimmed by 5 bases and J by 2 bases, 4 bases remained unmatched. Germline CDR1 is SGHVS and CDR2 is FQNEAQ. CDR3 residues: CASSLGLAGGTYEQYF. The CDR3 region has the DNA TGTGCCAGCAGCCTAGGACTAGCGGGAGGGACCTACGAGCAGTACTTC.

As concerns this clone: Other DNA variants within this sample encode the same CDR3. This rearrangement joins TRBV9 to TRBJ1-1; D remains ambiguous. V lost 0 bases and J 2 bases, leaving 8 bases between the germline ends. CDR1 and CDR2 (germline): SGDLS, YYNGEE. This CDR3 has 14 residues. The CDR3 nucleotides read TGTGCCAGCAGCGTAGGGGCGGGAAACACTGAAGCTTTCTTT. Protein: CASSVGAGNTEAFF. Looking up the rest from reference TRBV9 and TRBJ1-1 gives the full variable domain: DSGVTQTPKHLITATGQRVTLRCSPRSGDLSVYWYQQSLDQGLQFLIQYYNGEERAKGNILERFSAQQFPDLHSELNLSSLELGDSALYFCASSVGAGNTEAFFGQGTRLTVV.

This clone was seen only a few times. The chain links TRBV7-2 to TRBJ1-1, with a possible D match to TRBD1 (6 bases). Trimming stripped 1 base from V and 1 base from J, with 7 bases between. CDR1 and CDR2 (germline): SGHTA, FQGNSA. This CDR3 has 14 amino acids. CDR3 loop: CASSLGTANTEAFF. The DNA of the CDR3 is TGTGCCAGCAGCTTAGGGACAGCGAACACTGAAGCTTTCTTT.

V is TRBV5-4 and J is TRBJ2-5; 11 bases agree with TRBD2. V trimming: 2 bases; J trimming: 5 bases; junction bases outside the gene matches: 11. Germline CDR1 SGHNT, CDR2 YYREEE (reference sequence). This CDR3 is 17 amino acids long. CDR3 bases: TGTGCCAGCAGCTTCGAACTAGCGGGAGAGCTGGGTGAGACCCAGTACTTC. Translated: CASSFELAGELGETQYF. Full variable domain (remainder filled in from reference TRBV5-4 and TRBJ2-5): ETGVTQSPTHLIKTRGQQVTLRCSSQSGHNTVSWYQQALGQGPQFIFQYYREEENGRGNFPPRFSGLQFPNYSSELNVNALELDDSALYLCASSFELAGELGETQYFGPGTRLLVL.

The rearrangement joins TRBV6-4 to TRBJ1-1; weak D call: TRBD1 (5 bases). The CDR3 covers 15 residues. The germline gives CDR1 MRHNA, CDR2 SNTAGT. Trimming pared 3 bases from V and 0 bases from J, leaving 11 bases between. The CDR3 here is CASSEQAYMNTEAFF. The CDR3 nucleotides read TGTGCCAGCAGTGAACAGGCCTACATGAACACTGAAGCTTTCTTT.

The chain has TRBV6-5 and TRBJ2-2; 7 bases match TRBD2. In germline, CDR1 is MNHEY, CDR2 SVGAGI. This CDR3 is 15 amino acids long. Trimming took 1 base from V and 4 from J; bases not matched to a gene: 3. CDR3 coding DNA: TGTGCCAGCAGTTACTTTGGGAGGGGCACCGGGGAGCTGTTTTTT. This gives the protein CASSYFGRGTGELFF.

This clone was seen just once. The chain joins TRBV5-1 to TRBJ2-3, with D maybe TRBD1 (5 bases). The CDR3 is 15 residues long. Germline assignment: CDR1 SGHRS and CDR2 YFSETQ. V lost 0 bases to trimming and J lost 3 bases, with 11 bases between them. The CDR3 DNA sequence: TGCGCCAGCAGCTTGGAACAGGATAGTACAGATACGCAGTATTTT. Translated, it gives CASSLEQDSTDTQYF.

The V gene is TRBV27, the J gene TRBJ2-3; 8 bases map to TRBD2. The CDR3 sequence is 18 residues long. V was clipped by 0 bases and J by 1 base; unmatched bases: 9. Germline V CDR1 and CDR2: MNHEY, SMNVEV (reference sequence). In DNA form, the CDR3 reads TGTGCCAGCAGTTTATCGTGGGCCGCGGGGGGCCGCACAGATACGCAGTATTTT. Translation gives CASSLSWAAGGRTDTQYF.

This chain uses TRBV7-2 with TRBJ2-1, with 12 nucleotides matching TRBD2. The germline CDR1 and CDR2 sequences are SGHTA and FQGNSA. The V and J ends lost 8 bases and 2 bases, in that order; junction bases with no gene match: 1. This CDR3 has 14 residues. Here the CDR3 DNA reads TGTGCCAGCCGACTAGCGGGGGCCTACAATGAGCAGTTCTTC. Translated: CASRLAGAYNEQFF.

CDR3 in amino acids: CASSQDRSGSDFSYEQYF. DNA for the CDR3: TGTGCCAGCAGCCAAGATCGAAGCGGGAGTGACTTCTCCTACGAGCAGTACTTC. J is TRBJ2-7 and V is TRBV4-2; 8 nucleotides agree with TRBD2. The V and J ends lost 0 bases and 0 bases, in that order; junction bases with no gene match: 10. Per germline, CDR1 LGHNA and CDR2 YNFKEQ. The CDR3 loop spans 18 amino acids.

The chain employs TRBV15 and TRBJ1-2; TRBD1 is a possible D gene (6 bases). The V end was cut by 0 bases, the J end by 6 bases, with 11 bases between. CDR1 is LNHNV and CDR2 is YYDKDF in the germline V gene (reference sequence). The CDR3 contains 14 residues. The DNA for the CDR3 is TGTGCCACCAGCAGAGAGGGCAGACAGGATGGCTACACCTTC. Translating it yields CATSREGRQDGYTF.

The chain is built from TRBV11-2 and TRBJ2-3; 8 bases line up with TRBD2. The ends lost 5 bases at V and 0 bases at J; junction bases unmatched: 13. CDR3 length equals 18 residues. Germline CDR1 is SGHAT and CDR2 is FQNNGV. The CDR3 region has the DNA TGTGCCAGCAGCATGAAGCGGGGGCCACAAATAAGCACAGATACGCAGTATTTT. Amino acid sequence: CASSMKRGPQISTDTQYF.

This chain joins TRBV7-9 and TRBJ1-1; TRBD1 matches 8 bases. Germline CDR1 is SEHNR and CDR2 is FQNEAQ (reference sequence). Germline trimming cut 3 bases from V and 2 bases from J; bases unmatched to any gene: 5. The length of the CDR3 is 15 residues. The CDR3 sequence is CASSLRQGINTEAFF. CDR3 in DNA: TGTGCCAGCAGCTTGCGACAGGGGATTAACACTGAAGCTTTCTTT.